The 2 T cell receptor beta chains below come from one sample, sequenced in a study of blood T cell repertoires in COVID-19. Repertoires were generated with immunoSEQ multiplex PCR, while TCRdb's copy carries only in-frame clones and drops some. The table records 250,000 or so clones, roughly 87% of them present only once. The sequencing sample was made of peripheral blood. The source is a man younger than 30 with active or convalescent COVID-19.

The gene calls are TRBV6-2 or TRBV6-3 and TRBJ2-1; 13 bases are a match to TRBD2. This CDR3 comprises 16 residues. Germline V gene sequence: CDR1 MNHEY, CDR2 SVGEGT. V gave up 2 bases and J gave up 8 bases; unmatched junction bases: 6. The CDR3 region is CASSYKGLAGSHEQFF. CDR3 coding DNA: TGTGCCAGCAGTTACAAGGGACTAGCGGGATCGCATGAGCAGTTCTTC.

The rearrangement uses TRBV28 and TRBJ2-2; tentatively, D is TRBD1 (6 bases). The V gene lost 6 bases and the J gene lost 1 base, with 15 bases spanning the gap. This CDR3 contains 16 residues. Germline CDR1 is MDHEN and CDR2 is SYDVKM. CDR3 sequence reads: CASRLSTGLNTGELFF. The DNA of the CDR3 is TGTGCCAGCAGACTTTCTACAGGGTTGAACACCGGGGAGCTGTTTTTT.